This TCR beta chain was documented in a study of cytomegalovirus exposure and HLA in healthy donors. This CDR3 spans 15 amino acids. Deletions cut 5 bases from V and 1 base from J, with 14 bases between. The V gene's germline CDR1 is ENHRY and CDR2 SYGVKD. PCR was performed using 60 Vbeta and 13 Jbeta primers. Repertoires were generated with immunoSEQ multiplex PCR, while TCRdb's copy carries only in-frame clones and drops some. The table lists around 140,000 clones, more than 70% of them singletons. V gene TRBV10-3 combines with J gene TRBJ1-1; the D gene is possibly TRBD1 (5 bases). The TCR was taken from a man in his fifties or sixties in good health and CMV-seronegative. Sequenced material: PBMCs. The CDR3 bases are TGTGCCATCAGTCCGGACGGAGGGGCGAACACTGAAGCTTTCTTT. Residues: CAISPDGGANTEAFF.